These 5 T cell receptor beta chains were all obtained from the same sample, sequenced in a study of T-cell reconstitution after alpha-beta-depleted transplantation in children. TCRbeta library construction was performed incorporating unique molecular identifiers. TCRdb re-called the PCR reads with MiXCR, one entry per CDR3 protein. The sample records 780,000 or so distinct CDR3 sequences, 16% being singletons. The sample consisted of PBMCs, mostly from graft donor cells, taken 360 days after TCRalphabeta/CD19-depleted stem cell transplant. These receptors originate from a male patient aged 10-17 years who had a stem cell transplant for acute lymphoblastic leukemia, so the T cells may come from the graft donor.

This rearrangement joins TRBV2 to TRBJ2-2; D uncertain. The V gene lost 9 bases and the J gene lost 4 bases, with 12 bases spanning the gap. The CDR3 spans 13 residues. Germline V gene lookup returns CDR1 SNHLY and CDR2 FYNNEI. The CDR3 reads CARAASRTGELFF. DNA for the CDR3: TGTGCCAGGGCGGCCTCCCGCACCGGGGAGCTGTTTTTT.

This clonotype has only a few counts. The V call is TRBV5-1, the J call TRBJ2-3, with 8 nucleotides matching TRBD2. This CDR3 region has 16 residues. The germline CDR1 and CDR2 sequences are SGHRS and YFSETQ. V shed 4 bases, J shed 2 bases, and the junction held 9 bases outside the gene matches. CDR3 nucleotides: TGCGCCAGCAGCCCGGGGGGGAGCCGCTTCACAGATACGCAGTATTTT. It translates to CASSPGGSRFTDTQYF.

This clonotype has only a few counts. The V gene is TRBV7-9, the J gene TRBJ2-7; the D gene is possibly TRBD1 (6 bases). CDR1 and CDR2 from the germline V gene are SEHNR and FQNEAQ (reference sequence). The CDR3 has 15 amino acids. The V gene lost 5 bases and the J gene lost 2 bases, with 16 bases spanning the gap. The CDR3 sequence: CASSRVGAETYEQYF. For the CDR3, the DNA is TGTGCCAGCAGCCGAGTGGGGGCCGAAACCTACGAGCAGTACTTC.

The V and J genes are TRBV10-3 and TRBJ2-7, with 9 bases lining up with TRBD1. Germline V lookup: CDR1 ENHRY, CDR2 SYGVKD. V gave up 4 bases and J gave up 2 bases; unmatched junction bases: 0. The CDR3 covers 13 residues. The CDR3 DNA reads TGTGCCATCAGTGGGACAGGGGCCTACGAGCAGTACTTC. It translates to CAISGTGAYEQYF.

The rearrangement joins TRBV19 to TRBJ1-1; D unclear. This CDR3 is built from 15 residues. Per germline, CDR1 LNHDA and CDR2 SQIVND (reference sequence). Trimming shortened V by 10 bases and J by 1 base, and 19 bases separated the two germline ends. The CDR3: CATHEGRSRNTEAFF. As DNA, the CDR3 is TGTGCCACCCATGAGGGCAGATCGAGGAACACTGAAGCTTTCTTT.